Listed here are 24 T cell receptor beta chains from one sample, sequenced in a study of identifying expanded T cells in peripheral blood. Assay used: immunoSEQ multiplex PCR; TCRdb lists only in-frame clones, some missing. The sample shows 90,000 to 100,000 clones, approximately 86% of them seen only once. The sequencing sample was made of blood. These receptors were collected from a person aged 18 to 75 in good health.

The chain couples TRBV7-6 to TRBJ2-2, with D maybe TRBD1 (5 bases). The CDR3 extends over 14 amino acids. The germline V gene has CDR1 SGHVS and CDR2 FNYEAQ. Trimming cost V 6 bases and J 1 base, with 9 bases left between them. The CDR3 loop is CASRPRGNTGELFF. The CDR3 coding sequence is TGTGCCAGCAGACCAAGGGGGAACACCGGGGAGCTGTTTTTT.

This sequence joins TRBV7-9 and TRBJ2-5, with D possibly being TRBD2 (5 bases). The germline gives CDR1 SEHNR, CDR2 FQNEAQ (reference sequence). V was clipped by 4 bases and J by 1 base, with 10 bases between them. The CDR3 sequence is 14 residues long. CDR3 residues: CASSSGLTQETQYF. The CDR3 bases are TGTGCCAGCAGCTCCGGACTCACCCAAGAGACCCAGTACTTC. The variable domain in full, with the rest retrieved from reference TRBV7-9 and TRBJ2-5, is DTGVSQNPRHKITKRGQNVTFRCDPISEHNRLYWYRQTLGQGPEFLTYFQNEAQLEKSRLLSDRFSAERPKGSFSTLEIQRTEQGDSAMYLCASSSGLTQETQYFGPGTRLLVL.

The chain is built from TRBV30 and TRBJ1-6; D might be TRBD1 (5 bases). The CDR3 runs 13 residues. Germline assignment: CDR1 GTSNPN and CDR2 SVGIG (reference sequence). V gave up 4 bases and J gave up 8 bases, with 12 bases separating them. The CDR3 sequence is CAWMGQGDSPLHF. The CDR3 DNA follows: TGTGCCTGGATGGGCCAGGGTGATTCACCCCTCCACTTT.

The J gene is TRBJ2-7, the V gene TRBV5-6, with 7 bases that match TRBD2. V trimming: 7 bases; J trimming: 4 bases; junction bases outside the gene matches: 11. Germline V CDR1 and CDR2: SGHDT, YYEEEE. This CDR3 comprises 14 residues. In DNA form, the CDR3 reads TGTGCCAGCTCGCCGGCAGGGAGGGATTACGAGCAGTACTTC. This gives the protein CASSPAGRDYEQYF.

CDR3 sequence (DNA): TGTGCCAGCAGTTCGGGATGGAATTCACCCCTCCACTTT. This codes for CASSSGWNSPLHF. The chain is built from TRBV6-5 and TRBJ1-6, with D uncertain. Germline assignment: CDR1 MNHEY and CDR2 SVGAGI. V dropped 4 bases and J dropped 7 bases, with 8 bases sitting between them. The CDR3 totals 13 residues.

The gene calls are TRBV5-4 and TRBJ2-7, with a possible D match to TRBD2 (7 bases). The CDR3 spans 14 residues. The ends were cut back, 2 bases at V and 0 bases at J, with 9 bases in the middle. Germline CDR1 reads SGHNT; CDR2 reads YYREEE (reference sequence). CDR3 nucleotides: TGTGCCAGCAGCTTAGGGGGGGGCTCCTACGAGCAGTACTTC. It encodes CASSLGGGSYEQYF.

This clone was found a few times. The rearrangement joins TRBV29-1 to TRBJ2-5; a possible D gene is TRBD1 (6 bases). The CDR3 is made up of 13 amino acids. From germline, CDR1 is SQVTM and CDR2 ANQGSEA. The V and J ends lost 7 bases and 5 bases respectively, with 17 bases between them. The CDR3 spells CSGLITGQETQYF. The DNA for the CDR3 is TGCAGCGGCCTTATTACAGGGCAGGAGACCCAGTACTTC.

This chain uses TRBV6-5 with TRBJ1-1, with TRBD1 as a possible D gene (6 bases). The V gene's germline CDR1 is MNHEY and CDR2 SVGAGI. This CDR3 contains 16 residues. The V gene lost 0 bases and the J gene lost 4 bases, with 15 bases spanning the gap. The CDR3 DNA reads as TGTGCCAGCAGTTACTCGGGGGGGCGGAGGGGCACTGAAGCTTTCTTT. Amino acid sequence: CASSYSGGRRGTEAFF.

This rearrangement joins TRBV6-1 to TRBJ2-7, with 7 bases identical to TRBD1. The length of the CDR3 is 15 residues. Germline CDR1 reads MNHNS; CDR2 reads SASEGT. With 7 bases clipped from V and 0 bases from J, the junction kept 9 bases outside the gene matches. CDR3 sequence: CASTGVTGSSYEQYF. For the CDR3, the DNA is TGTGCCAGCACCGGCGTGACAGGGAGCTCCTACGAGCAGTACTTC.

The gene calls are TRBV6-1 and TRBJ1-5; 7 nucleotides line up with TRBD1. The CDR3 is 15 amino acids. The V segment lost 3 bases and the J segment 5 bases; nucleotides outside the gene matches: 7. From germline, CDR1 is MNHNS and CDR2 SASEGT. Here the CDR3 DNA reads TGTGCCAGCAGTGAGGTCACAGGGGCGCATCAGCCCCAGCATTTT. Protein product: CASSEVTGAHQPQHF.

This rearrangement joins TRBV2 to TRBJ1-5; a weak D match, TRBD1 (6 bases). V was clipped by 6 bases and J by 3 bases, with 12 bases between them. Germline V lookup: CDR1 SNHLY, CDR2 FYNNEI. This CDR3 comprises 14 residues. The CDR3 DNA is TGTGCCAGCAGGACGGACAGCCCCAATCAGCCCCAGCATTTT. This translates into CASRTDSPNQPQHF.

This clone was seen a handful of times. The rearrangement uses TRBV7-8 and TRBJ1-6; tentative D call: TRBD1 (5 bases). CDR1 and CDR2 from the germline V gene are SGHVS and FQNEAQ. V dropped 5 bases and J dropped 11 bases, with 16 bases sitting between them. CDR3 length equals 14 residues. The CDR3 reads CASSESGRMPPLHF. The CDR3, as DNA: TGTGCCAGCAGCGAGTCGGGGCGGATGCCACCCCTCCACTTT.

The chain combines TRBV5-1 with TRBJ2-7; D unclear. The V gene lost 4 bases and the J gene lost 0 bases, with 5 bases spanning the gap. CDR1 and CDR2 from the germline V gene are SGHRS and YFSETQ. The CDR3 runs 12 residues. CDR3 loop: CASSLPSYEQYF. DNA for the CDR3: TGCGCCAGCAGCCTCCCCTCCTACGAGCAGTACTTC.

The chain combines TRBV27 with TRBJ1-6; TRBD1 matches 8 bases. The V gene's germline CDR1 is MNHEY and CDR2 SMNVEV (reference sequence). The CDR3 sequence is 16 residues long. Trimming removed 3 bases from V and 9 bases from J; junction bases left unmatched: 10. The CDR3 is CASSFSTQGASSPLHF. CDR3 DNA sequence: TGTGCCAGCAGTTTTTCCACCCAGGGGGCTTCTTCACCCCTCCACTTT.

The V call is TRBV19, the J call TRBJ2-7; TRBD1 matches 10 bases. The CDR3 contains 13 residues. J was trimmed by 7 bases and V by 5 bases; bases with no gene match: 5. In germline, CDR1 is LNHDA, CDR2 SQIVND (reference sequence). As DNA, the CDR3 is TGTGCCAGTAGTGGGGACAGGGGAGGAGAGCAGTACTTC. This encodes CASSGDRGGEQYF.

V usage is TRBV11-2 and J usage is TRBJ1-1; D unresolved. The length of the CDR3 is 14 residues. Germline loops: CDR1 SGHAT, CDR2 FQNNGV. Trimming shortened V by 0 bases and J by 1 base, and 6 bases separated the two germline ends. This CDR3 is CASSLDPQNTEAFF. DNA of the CDR3: TGTGCCAGCAGCTTAGACCCACAGAACACTGAAGCTTTCTTT.

The rearrangement links TRBV29-1 to TRBJ2-1; D tentatively reads TRBD1 or TRBD2 (5 bases each). From germline, CDR1 is SQVTM and CDR2 ANQGSEA. V was trimmed by 7 bases and J by 0 bases, leaving 16 bases between them. The CDR3 has 15 amino acids. The CDR3 nucleotides are TGCAGCGCACGGGACGGGACCTACTCCTACAATGAGCAGTTCTTC. Its protein product is CSARDGTYSYNEQFF.

This clone appeared a few times. This chain uses TRBV19 with TRBJ1-3, with a weak D call TRBD1 (5 bases). Trimming cost V 7 bases and J 0 bases, with 7 bases left between them. Germline V gives CDR1 LNHDA, CDR2 SQIVND (reference sequence). The CDR3 spans 13 residues. The CDR3 reads CASKDNSGNTIYF. CDR3 nucleotides: TGTGCCAGTAAGGACAACTCTGGAAACACCATATATTTT.

The genes are TRBV18 and TRBJ2-6; TRBD2 is a possible D gene (5 bases). Germline values: CDR1 KGHSH, CDR2 LQKENI. V shed 1 base and J shed 2 bases, with 9 bases lying between them. The CDR3 is 16 residues long. CDR3: CASSPQFGTGANVLTF. The CDR3 DNA reads as TGTGCCAGCTCACCACAATTCGGGACTGGGGCCAACGTCCTGACTTTC.

The chain employs TRBV6-6 and TRBJ2-1; 9 nucleotides align to TRBD2. This CDR3 is 16 amino acids long. Germline trimming cut 2 bases from V and 5 bases from J; bases unmatched to any gene: 7. The germline CDR1 and CDR2 sequences are MNHNY and SVGAGI (reference sequence). CDR3 bases: TGTGCCAGCAGTTACGGGGCGGGAGGGTCTGACAATGAGCAGTTCTTC. This translates into CASSYGAGGSDNEQFF.

The chain couples TRBV4-2 to TRBJ2-6, with D uncertain. Per germline, CDR1 LGHNA and CDR2 YNFKEQ. The CDR3 spans 19 residues. Trimming shortened V by 1 base and J by 2 bases, and 18 bases separated the two germline ends. The chain's CDR3 is CASSQGVDPPPTGANVLTF. CDR3 sequence (DNA): TGTGCCAGCAGCCAAGGTGTGGACCCCCCGCCCACTGGGGCCAACGTCCTGACTTTC.

The genes are TRBV19 and TRBJ1-4; D is perhaps TRBD1 (5 bases). This CDR3 has 13 residues. V lost 10 bases and J 7 bases, leaving 16 bases between the germline ends. Germline V gene data show CDR1 as LNHDA and CDR2 as SQIVND (reference sequence). DNA of the CDR3: TGTGCCACTTCAAATCTGGGGGGTGAAAAACTGTTTTTT. Amino acid sequence: CATSNLGGEKLFF.

About this clone: The sample holds other DNA sequences that translate to the same CDR3. The rearrangement joins TRBV9 to TRBJ2-5; TRBD1 agrees at 9 bases. Unmatched junction bases numbered 1, after V lost 0 bases and J lost 4 bases. The length of the CDR3 is 14 residues. CDR1 and CDR2 from the germline V gene are SGDLS and YYNGEE. The CDR3 nucleotides are TGTGCCAGCAGCGTAGAGGGACAGGGAGAGACCCAGTACTTC. Protein sequence: CASSVEGQGETQYF.

The V and J genes are TRBV5-5 and TRBJ2-7; D possibly corresponds to TRBD1 (6 bases). The germline gives CDR1 SGHKS, CDR2 YYEKEE (reference sequence). Trimming cost V 1 base and J 2 bases, with 16 bases left between them. This CDR3 region has 16 residues. CDR3: CASSLLGGTSAYEQYF. The CDR3 nucleotides are TGTGCCAGCAGCTTGTTGGGTGGGACAAGTGCCTACGAGCAGTACTTC.